This TCR beta chain came from a study of beta chain features in type 1 diabetes. Study-level background: No age, gender or cell yield differences were seen between patients and healthy donors. The study examined about 110,000,000 sorted cells across all samples. Study-level findings and limits: Researchers caution that PCR might favor shorter templates, equally among patients and controls. In every one of the four CD4+ subsets, TCRB CDR3s were moderately but significantly shorter in Type 1 diabetes patients. The study left unresolved whether HLA type influences TCRB rearrangement.

Trimming took 5 bases from V and 2 from J, leaving 10 bases between them. Germline assignment: CDR1 SGHTA and CDR2 FQGNSA. The CDR3 consists of 13 residues. With regard to this clone: Its antigen is undetermined.

TCRB transcripts that were expressed got sequenced, as all of the isolated RNA had been reverse transcribed. Sequencing used immunoSEQ multiplex PCR; TCRdb keeps in-frame clones, though not all of them. The table has roughly 220,000 clones, roughly 17% seen once. The chain has TRBV7-2 and TRBJ2-7; D call uncertain. The receptor was isolated from a man aged 25 to 40 with type 1 diabetes. The sample taken for sequencing was naive CD4+ T cells from blood. The CDR3 DNA follows: TGTGCCAGCAGCCCGACTGGTACCTACGAGCAGTACTTC. Protein sequence: CASSPTGTYEQYF.